The clone carrying this T cell receptor (beta chain) was found many times. Its target is not known. The data are from a study of T cell repertoires in cytomegalovirus infection. Study-wide context: Indicated by public TCR beta signatures were CMV infection and matching HLA type.

The CDR3 is 16 residues long. Germline CDR1 SEHNR, CDR2 FQNEAQ (reference sequence). Trimming removed 1 base from V and 0 bases from J, with 9 bases in between. Study observations and caveats: CMV carriers having the relevant HLA were flagged by cumulative public TCR beta family frequency. What dominated the ex vivo response were HLA-C-restricted CMV-specific TCR beta clonotypes.

A single record per CDR3 protein comes from TCRdb applying MiXCR to the reads. This sample has more than 150,000 distinct CDR3 sequences; about 21% occur once, and the top ten carry less than 3%. J is TRBJ2-2 and V is TRBV7-9; no reliable D call. Source material: PBMCs. This receptor was obtained from a human donor in good health (CMV status not recorded). Some clones in this sample may be carry-over from other donors' samples. DNA of the CDR3: TGTGCCAGCAGCTTAGTGGGCCGGACGAACACCGGGGAGCTGTTTTTT. Amino acid sequence: CASSLVGRTNTGELFF.